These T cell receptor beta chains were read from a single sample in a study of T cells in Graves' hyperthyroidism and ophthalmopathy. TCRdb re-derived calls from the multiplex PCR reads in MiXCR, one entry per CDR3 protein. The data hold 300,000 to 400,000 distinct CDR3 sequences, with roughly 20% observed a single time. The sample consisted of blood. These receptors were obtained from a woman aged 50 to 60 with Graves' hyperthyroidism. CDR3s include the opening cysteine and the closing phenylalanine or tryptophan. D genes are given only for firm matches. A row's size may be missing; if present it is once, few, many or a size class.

TGTGCCTGGAGAGGGGGCCATAACACCGGGGAGCTGTTTTTT,CAWRGGHNTGELFF,TRBV30,TRBD1,TRBJ2-2,many
TGTGCCAGCAGGGATTGGACTAGCGACAAGGGTGAGCAGTTCTTC,CASRDWTSDKGEQFF,TRBV2,TRBD2,TRBJ2-1,many
TGCAGTGCTAGCCCAGCTACCCCTAACATTCAGTACTTC,CSASPATPNIQYF,TRBV20-1,NA,TRBJ2-4,NA
TGTGCCATCAGTGAGGACAGGGCGGGTGGAAACACCATATATTTT,CAISEDRAGGNTIYF,TRBV10-3,TRBD1,TRBJ1-3,NA
TGTGCCATCATGGGGCAGGTTCAGTCTGGGGCCAACGTCCTGACTTTC,CAIMGQVQSGANVLTF,TRBV10-3,NA,TRBJ2-6,NA
TGCAGTGCTCCCTTGGGGGGAGCAGACTACAATGAGCAGTTCTTC,CSAPLGGADYNEQFF,TRBV20-1,NA,TRBJ2-1,NA
TGCGCCAGCAGCTTGGTAGGGGGATTTGGAAACACCATATATTTT,CASSLVGGFGNTIYF,TRBV5-1,NA,TRBJ1-3,NA
TGTGCCAGCAGCGGGGACGGACTTGGGACTGAAGCTTTCTTT,CASSGDGLGTEAFF,TRBV2,NA,TRBJ1-1,many
TGCGCCAGCAGCCAAGGTCCTAGCGGGTCATACGAGCAGTACTTC,CASSQGPSGSYEQYF,TRBV4-1,TRBD2,TRBJ2-7,NA
TGTGCCAGTAGTATTAGCGGGGGCACTCAGCCCCAGCATTTT,CASSISGGTQPQHF,TRBV19,NA,TRBJ1-5,NA
TGCAGTGCTAGAGATCCCCTTAGCGGGGGGGGAAACACCGGGGAGCTGTTTTTT,CSARDPLSGGGNTGELFF,TRBV20-1,TRBD2,TRBJ2-2,NA
TGCAGTGCTGGCAGGCGGGGGGGCACAGATACGCAGTATTTT,CSAGRRGGTDTQYF,TRBV20-1,TRBD2,TRBJ2-3,many
TGTGCCAGCGGGACAGTGGGAAATGAAAAACTGTTTTTT,CASGTVGNEKLFF,TRBV5-6,TRBD1,TRBJ1-4,few
TGCGCCAGCAGCTTCGCTAGCGGGGTCTACAATGAGCAGTTCTTC,CASSFASGVYNEQFF,TRBV5-1,TRBD2,TRBJ2-1,many
TGCGCCAGCAGCTTTGGGGAGTACAATGAGCAGTTCTTC,CASSFGEYNEQFF,TRBV5-1,NA,TRBJ2-1,few
TGTGCCAGCAGCTTAAGGGGGGCTGAGCAGTTCTTC,CASSLRGAEQFF,TRBV11-2,NA,TRBJ2-1,many
TGTGCCAGTAGTATTTGGGGACAGCGCACAGATACGCAGTATTTT,CASSIWGQRTDTQYF,TRBV19,TRBD1,TRBJ2-3,NA
TGTGCCAGCAGTCCTACAGGGGGCGCTAACTATGGCTACACCTTC,CASSPTGGANYGYTF,TRBV7-8,TRBD1,TRBJ1-2,NA
TGTGCCAGCAGCCCCGGGACAGCTAACTATGGCTACACCTTC,CASSPGTANYGYTF,TRBV11-2,TRBD1,TRBJ1-2,many
TGTGCCAGCAACAAGGGACAGGGGACCTACGAGCAGTACTTC,CASNKGQGTYEQYF,TRBV6-1,TRBD1,TRBJ2-7,few
TGTGCCAGCAGTTGGACAGGGGCTTACGGCTACACCTTC,CASSWTGAYGYTF,TRBV27,TRBD1,TRBJ1-2,NA
TGTGCCAGCGAAGGGCACTATAATTCACCCCTCCACTTT,CASEGHYNSPLHF,TRBV2,NA,TRBJ1-6,NA
TGTGCCAGCTCACCCGACGGCTCTCCCTCTGGAAACACCATATATTTT,CASSPDGSPSGNTIYF,TRBV18,NA,TRBJ1-3,NA
TGTGCCAGCAGTTGGGGACCTAGCGGGAGGTGGAATGAGCAGTTCTTC,CASSWGPSGRWNEQFF,TRBV2,TRBD2,TRBJ2-1,few
TGTACCAGCAGCCCAAGCGGGGGTTTTGGCAATGAGCAGTTCTTC,CTSSPSGGFGNEQFF,TRBV5-6,TRBD2,TRBJ2-1,NA
TGCAGTGCTAGAGTGAGCAGGTCAATGAACACTGAAGCTTTCTTT,CSARVSRSMNTEAFF,TRBV20-1,NA,TRBJ1-1,many
TGCGCCAGCAGCCAAGAGGGACGTGAGCAGTTCTTC,CASSQEGREQFF,TRBV4-1,NA,TRBJ2-1,few
TGCGCCAGCAGTGAGTTGGGAAATTTATTGGGTTCACCCCTCCACTTT,CASSELGNLLGSPLHF,TRBV10-2,NA,TRBJ1-6,NA
TGTGCCAGCAGCCCTCGGGTAGCAATGAACACTGAAGCTTTCTTT,CASSPRVAMNTEAFF,TRBV7-9,NA,TRBJ1-1,many
TGTGCCAGCAAGGGTGGGGTGAACACTGAAGCTTTCTTT,CASKGGVNTEAFF,TRBV6-1,NA,TRBJ1-1,few
TGTGCCAGCTCACCCTTCCTAGCTGAGGATGAGCAGTTCTTC,CASSPFLAEDEQFF,TRBV18,NA,TRBJ2-1,many
TGTGCCAGCAGCTACCGGACAGCCTCCTACGAGCAGTACTTC,CASSYRTASYEQYF,TRBV7-8,NA,TRBJ2-7,few
TGTGCCAGCAGCCGCGACTTAACTTATGGCTACACCTTC,CASSRDLTYGYTF,TRBV3-1,NA,TRBJ1-2,many
TGTGCCACCACCCGGGACAGGGGATCAGAGACCCAGTACTTC,CATTRDRGSETQYF,TRBV15,TRBD1,TRBJ2-5,many
TGTGCCAGCAGTTTAGTCCAGGGGACTAGCAATCAGCCCCAGCATTTT,CASSLVQGTSNQPQHF,TRBV12-3/TRBV12-4,NA,TRBJ1-5,many